The source of this T cell receptor (beta chain) is a study of shared clonotypes between healthy human individuals. This clone was seen a single time. Losses at the gene ends were 5 bases for V and 1 base for J; bases not matched to a gene: 6. The CDR3 sequence is 16 residues long. CDR1 and CDR2 from the germline V gene are SSHAT and FNYEAQ (reference sequence). The assay was immunoSEQ multiplex PCR, and TCRdb's table has in-frame clones only and misses some. The sample includes around 2.1 million clones, about 93% seen only once; the top ten take more than 1.5%. CD45RO negativity and positive selection for CCR7 defined naive CD8 cells, a population that excluded terminally differentiated effector memory CD45RA+ cells. Those who donated were healthy HIV-negative adults, with no recent acute infections or vaccinations reported.

The source of this sequence is a young man in good health. Some clones in this sample may be carry-over from other donors' samples. Sequenced sample: naive CD8+ T cells from PBMCs. The V call is TRBV7-7, the J call TRBJ2-1, with 9 positions matching TRBD2. The CDR3 sequence: CASSLSAGGSYNEQFF. The CDR3 nucleotides read TGTGCCAGCAGCCTATCGGCGGGAGGGTCCTACAATGAGCAGTTCTTC.